Reported below is one T cell receptor beta chain. This sample was taken from a study of human T cells and chemical hapten exposure. Whole-study context: Patch testing placed 0.01% DPC on the upper back, with readings at 6 days.

TCRdb re-called the RACE reads through MiXCR, storing one row per CDR3 protein. The profile shows approximately 89,000 distinct CDR3 sequences, 6.5% to 8.5% of them singletons. The germline V gene encodes CDR1 SGDLS and CDR2 YYNGEE. The CDR3 is 12 residues long. V lost 0 bases to trimming and J lost 7 bases, with 5 bases between them. Time point described: patch test 2, 6 weeks after DPC sensitization. Regarding treatment: therapeutic diphenylcyclopropenone sensitization with weekly scalp DPC. Venepuncture was done earlier than the placement of each patch test. The sample in question was whole blood, obtained in connection with sensitization to the hapten diphenylcyclopropenone (DPC). This receptor was obtained from a young woman with alopecia areata. Some clones in this sample may be carry-over from other donors' samples. The V call is TRBV9, the J call TRBJ1-5, with no clear D. The CDR3 sequence is CASSVDIQPQHF. DNA of the CDR3: TGTGCCAGCAGCGTAGATATCCAGCCCCAGCATTTT. The whole variable domain, filled in from reference TRBV9 and TRBJ1-5, reads DSGVTQTPKHLITATGQRVTLRCSPRSGDLSVYWYQQSLDQGLQFLIQYYNGEERAKGNILERFSAQQFPDLHSELNLSSLELGDSALYFCASSVDIQPQHFGDGTRLSIL.